Listed below are T cell receptor beta chains from one sample, sequenced in a study of blood T cell repertoires in COVID-19. Libraries were prepared by immunoSEQ multiplex PCR; TCRdb keeps only in-frame clonotypes and omits some of them. The sample comprises 310,000 or so clones, about 85% of which are singletons, and about 2% rests with the top ten. The specimen was peripheral blood. Receptor source: a woman in her forties or fifties who had recovered from COVID-19. Each CDR3 is given with its conserved first and last residue. The D gene is left open where the match is weak. Size values are once, few and many counts, or a class for expanded clones, and some rows have none.

CDR3nt | CDR3aa | j_gene | d_gene | v_gene | abundance
TGTGCCAGCAGCTTAGGGACCGGGATTCAAGAGACCCAGTACTTC | CASSLGTGIQETQYF | TRBJ2-5 | - | TRBV11-2 | -
TGTGCCAGCAGTCCCACGGTGTCCTATGGCTACACCTTC | CASSPTVSYGYTF | TRBJ1-2 | - | TRBV6-2/TRBV6-3 | -
TGTGCCAGCAGTTCGGGGACAGCGGTCGCCTACGAGCAGTACTTC | CASSSGTAVAYEQYF | TRBJ2-7 | TRBD1 | TRBV27 | once
TGTGCCAGCAGTCCTCTCCAGGGGGCCAATTCACCCCTCCACTTT | CASSPLQGANSPLHF | TRBJ1-6 | TRBD1 | TRBV14 | -
TGCGCCAGCAGCCCCGCCGGGACTAGTGCGATGTCAGATACGCAGTATTTT | CASSPAGTSAMSDTQYF | TRBJ2-3 | TRBD2 | TRBV4-3 | -
TGTGCCAGCAAACAAGGAGTTATCGGAAACACCATATATTTT | CASKQGVIGNTIYF | TRBJ1-3 | - | TRBV6-6 | few
TGTGCCAGCAGTACCAGGGGGAGCTCTGGGGCCAACGTCCTGACTTTC | CASSTRGSSGANVLTF | TRBJ2-6 | TRBD1 | TRBV27 | -
TGTGCCAGCAGAGGACTAGCGGGAGGGCCAGGAAGCACAGATACGCAGTATTTT | CASRGLAGGPGSTDTQYF | TRBJ2-3 | TRBD2 | TRBV27 | -
TGTGCCAGCAGCTCTGGACTAGCGGAATACAATGAGCAGTTCTTC | CASSSGLAEYNEQFF | TRBJ2-1 | TRBD2 | TRBV7-2 | -
TGTGCCAGCAGCTTCCAGGGGGGCATGAACACTGAAGCTTTCTTT | CASSFQGGMNTEAFF | TRBJ1-1 | TRBD1 | TRBV7-9 | -
TGCGCCAGCAGCTTGGGGACAGGGCTCTACGAGCAGTACTTC | CASSLGTGLYEQYF | TRBJ2-7 | TRBD1 | TRBV5-1 | -